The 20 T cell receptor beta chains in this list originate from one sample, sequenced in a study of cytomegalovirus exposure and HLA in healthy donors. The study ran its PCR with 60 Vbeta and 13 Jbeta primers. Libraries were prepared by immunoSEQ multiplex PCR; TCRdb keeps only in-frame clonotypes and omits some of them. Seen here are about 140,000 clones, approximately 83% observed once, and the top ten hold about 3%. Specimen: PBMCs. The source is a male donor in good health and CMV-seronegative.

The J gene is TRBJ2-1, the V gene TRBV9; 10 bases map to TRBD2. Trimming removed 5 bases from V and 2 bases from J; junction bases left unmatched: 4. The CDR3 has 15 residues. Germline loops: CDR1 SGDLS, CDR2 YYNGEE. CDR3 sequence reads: CASSLTSGTYNEQFF. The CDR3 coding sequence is TGTGCCAGCAGTCTTACTAGCGGGACCTACAATGAGCAGTTCTTC.

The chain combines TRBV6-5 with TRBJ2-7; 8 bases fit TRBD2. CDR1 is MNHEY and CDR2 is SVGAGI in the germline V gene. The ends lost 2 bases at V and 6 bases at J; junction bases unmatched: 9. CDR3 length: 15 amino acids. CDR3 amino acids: CASSYVGAGVGEQYF. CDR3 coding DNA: TGTGCCAGCAGTTACGTCGGAGCGGGAGTTGGCGAGCAGTACTTC.

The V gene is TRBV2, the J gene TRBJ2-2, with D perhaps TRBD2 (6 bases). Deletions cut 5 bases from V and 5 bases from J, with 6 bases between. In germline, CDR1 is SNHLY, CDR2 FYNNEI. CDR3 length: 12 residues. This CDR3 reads CASSRGTGELFF. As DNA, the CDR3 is TGTGCCAGCAGTCGGGGGACCGGGGAGCTGTTTTTT.

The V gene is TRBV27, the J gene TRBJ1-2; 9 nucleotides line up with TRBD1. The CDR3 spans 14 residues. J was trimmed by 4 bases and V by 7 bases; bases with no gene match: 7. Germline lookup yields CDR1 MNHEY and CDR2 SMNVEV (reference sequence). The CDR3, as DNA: TGTGCCAGCACCCACAGGGGGCGAGGCTATGGCTACACCTTC. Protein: CASTHRGRGYGYTF.

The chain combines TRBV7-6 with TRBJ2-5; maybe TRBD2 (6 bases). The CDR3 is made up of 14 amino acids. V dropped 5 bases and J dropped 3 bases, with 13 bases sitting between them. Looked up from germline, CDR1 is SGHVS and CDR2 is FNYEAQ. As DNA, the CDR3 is TGTGCCAGCAGCGCCCTGGGGGGTAAAGAGACCCAGTACTTC. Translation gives CASSALGGKETQYF.

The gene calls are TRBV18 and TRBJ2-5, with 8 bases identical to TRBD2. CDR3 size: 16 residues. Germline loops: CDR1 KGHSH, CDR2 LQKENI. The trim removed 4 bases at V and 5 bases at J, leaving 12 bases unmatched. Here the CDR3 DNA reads TGTGCCAGCTCACAGCAGCGGGAGACGTCGGGGGAGACCCAGTACTTC. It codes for CASSQQRETSGETQYF.

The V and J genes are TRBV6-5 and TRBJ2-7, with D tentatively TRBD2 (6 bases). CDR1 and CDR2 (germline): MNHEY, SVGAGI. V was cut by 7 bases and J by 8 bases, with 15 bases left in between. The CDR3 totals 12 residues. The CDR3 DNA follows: TGTGCCAGCACCAACCCTCGGGAGAAGCAGTACTTC. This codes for CASTNPREKQYF.

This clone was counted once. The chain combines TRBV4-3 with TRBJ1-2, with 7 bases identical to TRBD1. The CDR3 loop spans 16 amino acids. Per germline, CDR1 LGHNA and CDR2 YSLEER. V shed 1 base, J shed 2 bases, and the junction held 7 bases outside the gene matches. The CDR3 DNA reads TGCGCCAGCAGCCAAGGGCGACAGGGTTCGAACTATGGCTACACCTTC. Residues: CASSQGRQGSNYGYTF.

The CDR3 coding sequence is TGTGCCAGCAGCTTAAGAGGGGCAGGGGGCAACGAGCAGTACTTC. This sequence encodes CASSLRGAGGNEQYF. J is TRBJ2-7 and V is TRBV11-2; 8 nucleotides agree with TRBD1. V shed 2 bases, J shed 5 bases, and the junction held 8 bases outside the gene matches. Per germline, CDR1 SGHAT and CDR2 FQNNGV. This CDR3 comprises 15 residues.

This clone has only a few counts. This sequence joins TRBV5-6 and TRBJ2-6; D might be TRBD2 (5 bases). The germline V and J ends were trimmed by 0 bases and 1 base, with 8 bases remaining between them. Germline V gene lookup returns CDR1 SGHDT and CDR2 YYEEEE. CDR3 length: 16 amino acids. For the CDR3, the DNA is TGTGCCAGCAGCTTGGTAGGCGGGTCTGGGGCCAACGTCCTGACTTTC. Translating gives CASSLVGGSGANVLTF.

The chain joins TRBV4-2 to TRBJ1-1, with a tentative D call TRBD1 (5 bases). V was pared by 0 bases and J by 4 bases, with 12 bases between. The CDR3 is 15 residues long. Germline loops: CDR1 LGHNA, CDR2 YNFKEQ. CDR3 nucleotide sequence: TGTGCCAGCAGCCAAGATGCAGGGAGGTTCACTGAAGCTTTCTTT. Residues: CASSQDAGRFTEAFF.

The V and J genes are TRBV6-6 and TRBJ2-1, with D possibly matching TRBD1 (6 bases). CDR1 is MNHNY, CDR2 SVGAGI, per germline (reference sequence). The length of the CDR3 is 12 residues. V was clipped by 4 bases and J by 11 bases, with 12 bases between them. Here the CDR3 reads CASSSPGHKQFF. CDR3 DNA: TGTGCCAGCAGTTCACCGGGACATAAGCAGTTCTTC.

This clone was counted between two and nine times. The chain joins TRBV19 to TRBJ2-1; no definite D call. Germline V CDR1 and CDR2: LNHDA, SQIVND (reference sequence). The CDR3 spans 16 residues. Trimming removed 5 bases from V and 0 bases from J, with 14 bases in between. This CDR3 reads CASSPQSDLSYNEQFF. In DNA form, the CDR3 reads TGTGCCAGTAGTCCCCAGAGCGATCTCTCCTACAATGAGCAGTTCTTC.

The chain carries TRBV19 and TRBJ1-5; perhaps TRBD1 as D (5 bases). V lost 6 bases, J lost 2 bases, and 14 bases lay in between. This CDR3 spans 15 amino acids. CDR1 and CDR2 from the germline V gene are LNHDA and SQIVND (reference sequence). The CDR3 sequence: CASRPLAGRNQPQHF. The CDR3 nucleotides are TGTGCCAGTAGGCCCCTGGCGGGGCGCAATCAGCCCCAGCATTTT.

CDR3 region: CASTVSSTGETQYF. Written as DNA, the CDR3 is TGTGCCAGCACCGTCTCCTCCACAGGGGAGACCCAGTACTTC. This chain links TRBV9 with TRBJ2-5; D is possibly TRBD1 (6 bases). The CDR3 spans 14 residues. The V and J ends lost 6 bases and 5 bases respectively, with 17 bases between them. The germline V gene encodes CDR1 SGDLS and CDR2 YYNGEE.

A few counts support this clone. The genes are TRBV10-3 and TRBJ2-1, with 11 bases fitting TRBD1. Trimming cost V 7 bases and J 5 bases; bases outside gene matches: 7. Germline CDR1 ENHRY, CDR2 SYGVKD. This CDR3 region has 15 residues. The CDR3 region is CAIKMGQGENNEQFF. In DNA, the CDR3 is TGTGCCATCAAGATGGGACAGGGGGAAAACAATGAGCAGTTCTTC.

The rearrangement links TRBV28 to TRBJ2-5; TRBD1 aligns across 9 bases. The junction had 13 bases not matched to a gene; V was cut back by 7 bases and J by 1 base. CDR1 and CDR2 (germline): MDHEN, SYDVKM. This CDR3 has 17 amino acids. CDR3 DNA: TGTGCCAGCACCTCCCAGAGGGGACAGGGACTCCAAGAGACCCAGTACTTC. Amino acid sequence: CASTSQRGQGLQETQYF.

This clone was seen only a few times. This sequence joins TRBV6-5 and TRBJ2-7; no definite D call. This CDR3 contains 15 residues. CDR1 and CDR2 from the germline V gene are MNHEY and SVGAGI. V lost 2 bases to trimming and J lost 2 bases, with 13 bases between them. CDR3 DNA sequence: TGTGCCAGCAGTTACGCGCGGCCGCCACCCTACGAGCAGTACTTC. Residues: CASSYARPPPYEQYF.

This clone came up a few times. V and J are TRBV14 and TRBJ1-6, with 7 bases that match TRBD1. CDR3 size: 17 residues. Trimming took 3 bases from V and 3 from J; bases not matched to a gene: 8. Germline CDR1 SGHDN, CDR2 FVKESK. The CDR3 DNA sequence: TGTGCCAGCAGCCACCGACAGGGCAGGCTCTATAATTCACCCCTCCACTTT. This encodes CASSHRQGRLYNSPLHF.

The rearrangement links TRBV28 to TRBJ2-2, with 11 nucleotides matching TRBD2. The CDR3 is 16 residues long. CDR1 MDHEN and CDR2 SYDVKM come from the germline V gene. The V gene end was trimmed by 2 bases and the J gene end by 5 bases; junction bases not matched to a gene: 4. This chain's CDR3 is CASSLISGRGTGELFF. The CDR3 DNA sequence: TGTGCCAGCAGTTTAATTAGCGGGAGGGGGACCGGGGAGCTGTTTTTT.